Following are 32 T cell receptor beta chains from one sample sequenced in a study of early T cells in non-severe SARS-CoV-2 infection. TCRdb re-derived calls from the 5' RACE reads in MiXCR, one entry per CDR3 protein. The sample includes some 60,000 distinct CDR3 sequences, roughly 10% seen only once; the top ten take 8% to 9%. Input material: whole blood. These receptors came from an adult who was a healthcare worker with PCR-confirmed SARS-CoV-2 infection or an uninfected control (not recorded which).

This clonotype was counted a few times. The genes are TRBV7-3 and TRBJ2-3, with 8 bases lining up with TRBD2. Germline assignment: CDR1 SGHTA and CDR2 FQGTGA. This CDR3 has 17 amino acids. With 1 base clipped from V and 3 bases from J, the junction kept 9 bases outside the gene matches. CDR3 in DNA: TGTGCCAGCAGCTTAAAGGGAGCGGGAGAATTAACAGATACGCAGTATTTT. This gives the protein CASSLKGAGELTDTQYF. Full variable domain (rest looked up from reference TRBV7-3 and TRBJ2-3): GAGVSQTPSNKVTEKGKYVELRCDPISGHTALYWYRQSLGQGPEFLIYFQGTGAADDSGLPNDRFFAVRPEGSVSTLKIQRTERGDSAVYLCASSLKGAGELTDTQYFGPGTRLTVL.

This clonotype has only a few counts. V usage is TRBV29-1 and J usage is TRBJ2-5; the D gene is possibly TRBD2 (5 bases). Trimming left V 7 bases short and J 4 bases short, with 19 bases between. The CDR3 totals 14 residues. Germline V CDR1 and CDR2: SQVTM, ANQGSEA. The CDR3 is CSAEDGWRSETQYF. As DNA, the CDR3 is TGCAGCGCTGAGGACGGCTGGAGGTCAGAGACCCAGTACTTC.

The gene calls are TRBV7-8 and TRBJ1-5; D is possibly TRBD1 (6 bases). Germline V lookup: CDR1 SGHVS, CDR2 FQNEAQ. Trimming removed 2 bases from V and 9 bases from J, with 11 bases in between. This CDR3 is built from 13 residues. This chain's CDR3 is CASSLISTGPQHF. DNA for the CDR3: TGTGCCAGCAGCTTAATCTCGACAGGGCCCCAGCATTTT. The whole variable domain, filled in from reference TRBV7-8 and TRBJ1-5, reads GAGVSQSPRYKVAKRGQDVALRCDPISGHVSLFWYQQALGQGPEFLTYFQNEAQLDKSGLPSDRFFAERPEGSVSTLKIQRTQQEDSAVYLCASSLISTGPQHFGDGTRLSIL.

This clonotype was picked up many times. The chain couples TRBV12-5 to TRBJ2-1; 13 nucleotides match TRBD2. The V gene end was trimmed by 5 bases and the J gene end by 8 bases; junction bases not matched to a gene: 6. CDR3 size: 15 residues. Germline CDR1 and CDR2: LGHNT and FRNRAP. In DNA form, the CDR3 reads TGTGCTAGTGGTCTGGGACTAGCGGGAATCGATGAGCAGTTCTTC. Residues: CASGLGLAGIDEQFF.

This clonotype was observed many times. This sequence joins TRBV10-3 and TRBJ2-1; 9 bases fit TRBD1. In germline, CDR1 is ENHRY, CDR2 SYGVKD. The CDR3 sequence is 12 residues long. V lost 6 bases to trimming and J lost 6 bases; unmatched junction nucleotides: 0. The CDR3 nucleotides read TGTGCCATCAGGGACAGGGGCAATGAGCAGTTCTTC. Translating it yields CAIRDRGNEQFF.

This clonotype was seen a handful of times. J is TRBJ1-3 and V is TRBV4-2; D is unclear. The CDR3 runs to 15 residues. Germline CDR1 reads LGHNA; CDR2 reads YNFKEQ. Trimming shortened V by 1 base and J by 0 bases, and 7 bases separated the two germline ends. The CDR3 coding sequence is TGTGCCAGCAGCCAAGTTCGAAGCTCTGGAAACACCATATATTTT. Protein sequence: CASSQVRSSGNTIYF.

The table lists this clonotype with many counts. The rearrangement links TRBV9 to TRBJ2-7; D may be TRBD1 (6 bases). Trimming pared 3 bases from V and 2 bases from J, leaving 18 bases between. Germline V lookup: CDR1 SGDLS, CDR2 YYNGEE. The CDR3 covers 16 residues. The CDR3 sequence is CASSAYAAGVTYEQYF. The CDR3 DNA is TGTGCCAGCAGCGCATACGCGGCAGGGGTAACCTACGAGCAGTACTTC.

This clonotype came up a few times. CDR3 DNA sequence: TGCGCCAGCAGTGGCCTAGCGGCGAACACCGGGGAGCTGTTTTTT. Translation: CASSGLAANTGELFF. V usage is TRBV10-2 and J usage is TRBJ2-2, with TRBD2 matching over 7 bases. Per the germline V gene, CDR1 is WSHSY and CDR2 is SAAADI. Trimming removed 4 bases from V and 0 bases from J; junction bases left unmatched: 2. This CDR3 has 15 amino acids.

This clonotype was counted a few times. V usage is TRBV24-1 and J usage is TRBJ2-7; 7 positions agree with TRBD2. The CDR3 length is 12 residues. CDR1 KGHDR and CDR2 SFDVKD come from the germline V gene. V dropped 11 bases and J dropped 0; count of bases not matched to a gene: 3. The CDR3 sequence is CASRLASYEQYF. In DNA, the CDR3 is TGTGCCAGCAGACTAGCCTCCTACGAGCAGTACTTC.

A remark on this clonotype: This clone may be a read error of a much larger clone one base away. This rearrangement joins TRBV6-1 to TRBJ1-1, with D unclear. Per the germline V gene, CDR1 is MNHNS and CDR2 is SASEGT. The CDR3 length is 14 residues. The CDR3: CGSSEVPVNTEAFF. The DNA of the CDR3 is TGTGGCAGCAGTGAAGTCCCGGTGAACACTGAAGCTTTCTTT.

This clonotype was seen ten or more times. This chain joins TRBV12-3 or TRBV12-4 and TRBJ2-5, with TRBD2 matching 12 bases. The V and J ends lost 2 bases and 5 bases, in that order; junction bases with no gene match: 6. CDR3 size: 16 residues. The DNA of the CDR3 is TGTGCCAGCAGTTTACTGCTAGCGGGAGGGTTGGAGACCCAGTACTTC. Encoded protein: CASSLLLAGGLETQYF.

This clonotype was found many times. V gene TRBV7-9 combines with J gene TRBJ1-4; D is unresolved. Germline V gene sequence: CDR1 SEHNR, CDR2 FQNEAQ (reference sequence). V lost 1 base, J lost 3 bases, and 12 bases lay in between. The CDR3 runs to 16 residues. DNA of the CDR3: TGTGCCAGCAGCTTAGGGGCCTCCAGCCCTAATGAAAAACTGTTTTTT. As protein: CASSLGASSPNEKLFF.

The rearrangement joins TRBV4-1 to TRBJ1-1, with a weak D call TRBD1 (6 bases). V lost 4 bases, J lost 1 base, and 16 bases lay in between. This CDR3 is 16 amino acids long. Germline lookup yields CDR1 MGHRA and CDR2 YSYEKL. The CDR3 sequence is CASSPWRGAGNTEAFF. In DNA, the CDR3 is TGCGCCAGCAGCCCCTGGCGGGGGGCCGGGAACACTGAAGCTTTCTTT.

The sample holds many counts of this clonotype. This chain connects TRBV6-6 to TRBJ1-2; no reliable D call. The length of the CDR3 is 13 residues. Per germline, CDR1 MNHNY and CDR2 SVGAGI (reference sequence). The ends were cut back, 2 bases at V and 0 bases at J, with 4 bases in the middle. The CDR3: CASSYKTNYGYTF. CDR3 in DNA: TGTGCCAGCAGTTACAAGACTAACTATGGCTACACCTTC.

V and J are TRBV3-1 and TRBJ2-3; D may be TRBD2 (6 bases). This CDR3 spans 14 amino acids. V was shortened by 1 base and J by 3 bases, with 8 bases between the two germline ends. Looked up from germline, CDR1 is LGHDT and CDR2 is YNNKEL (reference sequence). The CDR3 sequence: CASSQAGETDTQYF. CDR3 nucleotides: TGTGCCAGCAGCCAAGCGGGAGAGACAGATACGCAGTATTTT.

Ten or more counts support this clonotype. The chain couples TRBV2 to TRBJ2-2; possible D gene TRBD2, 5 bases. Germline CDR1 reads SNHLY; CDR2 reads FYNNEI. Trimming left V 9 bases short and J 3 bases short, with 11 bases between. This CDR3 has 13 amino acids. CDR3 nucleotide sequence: TGTGCCAGGGACCGGGATGACACCGGGGAGCTGTTTTTT. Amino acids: CARDRDDTGELFF. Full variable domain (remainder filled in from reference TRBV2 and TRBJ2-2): EPEVTQTPSHQVTQMGQEVILRCVPISNHLYFYWYRQILGQKVEFLVSFYNNEISEKSEIFDDQFSVERPDGSNFTLKIRSTKLEDSAMYFCARDRDDTGELFFGEGSRLTVL.

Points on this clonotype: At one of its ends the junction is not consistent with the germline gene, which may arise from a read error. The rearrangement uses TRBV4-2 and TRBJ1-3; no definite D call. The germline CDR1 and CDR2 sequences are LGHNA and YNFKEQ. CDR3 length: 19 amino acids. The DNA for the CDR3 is TGTGCCGGCAGCCAAGAACCGGGGAACAGCGCTCTCACTGGAAACACCATATATTTT. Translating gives CAGSQEPGNSALTGNTIYF.

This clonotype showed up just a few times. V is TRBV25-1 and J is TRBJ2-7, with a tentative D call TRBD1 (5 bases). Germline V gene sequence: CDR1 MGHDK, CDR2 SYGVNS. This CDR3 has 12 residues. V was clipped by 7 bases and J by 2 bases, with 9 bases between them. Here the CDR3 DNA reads TGTGCCAGCACCAGGGATCCCTACGAGCAGTACTTC. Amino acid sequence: CASTRDPYEQYF.

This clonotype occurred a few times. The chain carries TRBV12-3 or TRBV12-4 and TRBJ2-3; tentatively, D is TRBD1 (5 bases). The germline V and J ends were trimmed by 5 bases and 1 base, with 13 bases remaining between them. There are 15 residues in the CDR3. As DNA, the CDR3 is TGTGCCAGCAGTCCCCGACAGACGGGCACAGATACGCAGTATTTT. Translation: CASSPRQTGTDTQYF.

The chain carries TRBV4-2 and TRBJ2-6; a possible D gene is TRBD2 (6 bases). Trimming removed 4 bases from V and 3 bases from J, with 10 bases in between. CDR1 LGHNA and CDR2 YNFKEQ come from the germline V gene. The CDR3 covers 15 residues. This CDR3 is CASSPQGGGANVLTF. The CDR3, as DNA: TGTGCCAGCAGCCCGCAGGGAGGTGGGGCCAACGTCCTGACTTTC.

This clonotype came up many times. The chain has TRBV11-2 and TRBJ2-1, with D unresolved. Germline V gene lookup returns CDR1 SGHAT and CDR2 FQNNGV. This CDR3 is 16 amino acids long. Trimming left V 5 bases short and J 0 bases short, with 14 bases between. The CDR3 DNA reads TGTGCCAGCAGCCACCCCCTCAGAAGCTCCTACAATGAGCAGTTCTTC. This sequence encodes CASSHPLRSSYNEQFF.

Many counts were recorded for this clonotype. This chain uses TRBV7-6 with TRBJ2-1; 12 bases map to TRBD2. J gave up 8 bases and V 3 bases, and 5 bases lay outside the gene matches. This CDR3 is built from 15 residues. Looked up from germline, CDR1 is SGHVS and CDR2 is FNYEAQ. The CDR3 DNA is TGTGCCAGCAGCTTGGGACTAGCGGGTCCCTATGAGCAGTTCTTC. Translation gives CASSLGLAGPYEQFF.

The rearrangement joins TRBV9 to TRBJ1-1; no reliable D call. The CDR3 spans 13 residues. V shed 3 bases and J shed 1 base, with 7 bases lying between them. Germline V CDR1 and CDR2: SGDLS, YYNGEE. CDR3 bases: TGTGCCAGCAGCGAGTGGCCGAACACTGAAGCTTTCTTT. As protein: CASSEWPNTEAFF. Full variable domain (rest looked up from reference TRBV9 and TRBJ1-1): DSGVTQTPKHLITATGQRVTLRCSPRSGDLSVYWYQQSLDQGLQFLIQYYNGEERAKGNILERFSAQQFPDLHSELNLSSLELGDSALYFCASSEWPNTEAFFGQGTRLTVV.

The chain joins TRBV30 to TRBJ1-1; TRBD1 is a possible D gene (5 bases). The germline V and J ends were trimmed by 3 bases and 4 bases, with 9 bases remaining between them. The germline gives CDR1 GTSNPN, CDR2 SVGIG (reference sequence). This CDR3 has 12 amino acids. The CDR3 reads CAWSWGGTEAFF. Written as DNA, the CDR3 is TGTGCCTGGAGCTGGGGGGGCACTGAAGCTTTCTTT.

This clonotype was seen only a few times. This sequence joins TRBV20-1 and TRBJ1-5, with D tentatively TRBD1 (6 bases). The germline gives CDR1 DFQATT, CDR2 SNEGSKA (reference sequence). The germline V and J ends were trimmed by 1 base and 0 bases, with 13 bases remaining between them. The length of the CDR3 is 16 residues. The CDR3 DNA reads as TGCAGTGCTAGAGCCTTACAGGGTTATAGCAATCAGCCCCAGCATTTT. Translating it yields CSARALQGYSNQPQHF.

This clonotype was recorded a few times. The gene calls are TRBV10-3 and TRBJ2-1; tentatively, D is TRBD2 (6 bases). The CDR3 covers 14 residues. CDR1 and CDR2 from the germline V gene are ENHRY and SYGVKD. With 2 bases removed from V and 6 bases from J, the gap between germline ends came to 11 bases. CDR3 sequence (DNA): TGTGCCATCAGTGAGGCTAGCGACGTCAATGAGCAGTTCTTC. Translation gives CAISEASDVNEQFF.

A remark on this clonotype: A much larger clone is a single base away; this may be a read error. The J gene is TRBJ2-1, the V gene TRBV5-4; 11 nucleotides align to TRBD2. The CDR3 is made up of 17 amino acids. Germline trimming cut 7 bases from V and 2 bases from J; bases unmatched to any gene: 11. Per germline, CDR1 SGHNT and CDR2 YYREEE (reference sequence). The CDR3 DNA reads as TGTGCCAGCGGCTCGGGACTAGCGGCCGATACCTACAATGAGCAGTTCTTC. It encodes CASGSGLAADTYNEQFF.

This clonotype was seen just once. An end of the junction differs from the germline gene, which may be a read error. CDR3 protein: CSARDPRENSDMQYF. Here the CDR3 DNA reads TGCAGTGCTAGAGATCCCCGGGAGAATTCAGATATGCAGTATTTT. The chain combines TRBV20-1 with TRBJ2-3; a weak D match, TRBD2 (6 bases). The V gene's germline CDR1 is DFQATT and CDR2 SNEGSKA (reference sequence). The CDR3 covers 15 residues.

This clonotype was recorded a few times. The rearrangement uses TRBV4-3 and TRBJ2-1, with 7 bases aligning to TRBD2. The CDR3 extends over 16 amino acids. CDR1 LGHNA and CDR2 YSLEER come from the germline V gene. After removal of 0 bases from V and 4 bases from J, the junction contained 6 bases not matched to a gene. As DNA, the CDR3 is TGCGCCAGCAGCCAAGATAAGCGGGACTGGTACAATGAGCAGTTCTTC. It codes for CASSQDKRDWYNEQFF.

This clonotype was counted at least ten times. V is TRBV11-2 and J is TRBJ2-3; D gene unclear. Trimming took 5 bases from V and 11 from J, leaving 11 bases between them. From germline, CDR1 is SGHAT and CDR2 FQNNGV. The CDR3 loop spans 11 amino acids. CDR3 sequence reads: CASSQEWGQYF. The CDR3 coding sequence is TGTGCCAGCAGCCAAGAATGGGGGCAGTATTTT.

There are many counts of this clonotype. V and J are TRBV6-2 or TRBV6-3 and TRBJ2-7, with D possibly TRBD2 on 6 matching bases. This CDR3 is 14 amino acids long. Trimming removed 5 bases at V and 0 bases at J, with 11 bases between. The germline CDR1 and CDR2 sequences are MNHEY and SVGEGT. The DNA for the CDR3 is TGTGCCAGCAGTCCCAGGCGGGACTCCTACGAGCAGTACTTC. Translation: CASSPRRDSYEQYF.

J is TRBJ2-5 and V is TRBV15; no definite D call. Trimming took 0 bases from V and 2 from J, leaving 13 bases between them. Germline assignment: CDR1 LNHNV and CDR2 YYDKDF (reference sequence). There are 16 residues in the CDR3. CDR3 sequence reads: CATSRDLTAGQETQYF. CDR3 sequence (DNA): TGTGCCACCAGCAGAGATTTGACGGCCGGGCAAGAGACCCAGTACTTC.